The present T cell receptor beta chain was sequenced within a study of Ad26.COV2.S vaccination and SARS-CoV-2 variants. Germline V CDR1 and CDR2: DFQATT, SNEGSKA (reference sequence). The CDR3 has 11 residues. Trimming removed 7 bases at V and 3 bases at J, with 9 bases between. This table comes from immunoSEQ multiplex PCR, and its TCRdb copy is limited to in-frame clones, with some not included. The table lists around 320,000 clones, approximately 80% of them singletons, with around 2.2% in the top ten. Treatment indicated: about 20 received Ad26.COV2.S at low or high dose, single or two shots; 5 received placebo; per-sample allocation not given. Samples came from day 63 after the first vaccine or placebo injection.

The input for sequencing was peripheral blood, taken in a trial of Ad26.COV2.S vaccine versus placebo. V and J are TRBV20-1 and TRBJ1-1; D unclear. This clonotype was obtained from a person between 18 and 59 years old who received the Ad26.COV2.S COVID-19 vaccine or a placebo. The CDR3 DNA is TGCAGTGTGCCTTGGGACACTGAAGCTTTCTTT. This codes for CSVPWDTEAFF.